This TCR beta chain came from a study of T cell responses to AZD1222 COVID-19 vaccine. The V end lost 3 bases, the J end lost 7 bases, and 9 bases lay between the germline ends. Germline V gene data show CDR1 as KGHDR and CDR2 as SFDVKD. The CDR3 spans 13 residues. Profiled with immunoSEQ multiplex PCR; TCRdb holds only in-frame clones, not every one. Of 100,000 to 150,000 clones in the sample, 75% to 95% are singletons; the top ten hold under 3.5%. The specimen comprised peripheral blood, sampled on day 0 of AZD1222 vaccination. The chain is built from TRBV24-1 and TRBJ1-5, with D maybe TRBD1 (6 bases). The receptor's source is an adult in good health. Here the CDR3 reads CATSDQGWQPQHF. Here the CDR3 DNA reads TGTGCCACCAGTGATCAGGGGTGGCAGCCCCAGCATTTT.